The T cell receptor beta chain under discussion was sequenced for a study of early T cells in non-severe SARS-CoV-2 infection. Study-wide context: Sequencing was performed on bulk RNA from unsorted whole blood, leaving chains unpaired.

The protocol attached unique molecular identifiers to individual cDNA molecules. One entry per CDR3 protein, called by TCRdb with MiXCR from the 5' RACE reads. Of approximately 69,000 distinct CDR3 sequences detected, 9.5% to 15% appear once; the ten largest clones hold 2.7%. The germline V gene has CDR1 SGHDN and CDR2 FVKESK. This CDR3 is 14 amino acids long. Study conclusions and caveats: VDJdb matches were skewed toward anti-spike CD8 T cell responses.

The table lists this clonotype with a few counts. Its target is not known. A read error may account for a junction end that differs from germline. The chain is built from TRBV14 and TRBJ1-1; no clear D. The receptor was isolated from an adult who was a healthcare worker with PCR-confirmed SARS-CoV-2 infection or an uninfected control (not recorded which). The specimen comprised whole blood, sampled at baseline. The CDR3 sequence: CVSSPPRWDTEAFF. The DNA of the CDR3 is TGTGTCAGCAGCCCCCCAAGGTGGGACACTGAAGCTTTCTTT. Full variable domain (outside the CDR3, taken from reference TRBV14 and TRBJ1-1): EAGVTQFPSHSVIEKGQTVTLRCDPISGHDNLYWYRRVMGKEIKFLLHFVKESKQDESGMPNNRFLAERTGGTYSTLKVQPAELEDSGVYFCVSSPPRWDTEAFFGQGTRLTVV.